Given below is one TCR beta chain in context. The antigen this receptor binds is unknown. There are no base qualities to consult, and no much larger clone falls within one base. The sample comes from a study of PD-L1 blockade in urothelial cancer (dated by TCRdb to 2015 to 2018). About the investigation overall: All patients started therapy around 2014 and received atezolizumab 1,200 mg intravenously every 3 weeks. About 90% of the roughly 30 patients were males with bladder-origin urothelial cancer, and 18 of 29 reported a prior smoking history. An ECOG performance status of 0 or 1 was recorded for the patients, and 0 to 3 prior chemotherapy regimens had been received by the patients. Blood samples were analyzed at two time points: 3 weeks after treatment start (second dose) and 6 weeks after treatment start. Blood samples gave median yields of around 140,000 T cells and 80,000 or so unique TCRs, along with a median clonality of approximately 0.084. The study was an exploratory multi-omic analysis of somatic, immune and clinical correlates of response to PD-L1 blockade with atezolizumab in urothelial cancer. Pretreatment tumor samples and matched peripheral blood, collected serially before and after atezolizumab treatment, underwent TCR sequencing. Durable clinical benefit was defined as progression-free survival longer than 6 months, and TCR features were also tested against progression-free and overall survival. In the same patients, whole exome sequencing and RNA sequencing of pretreatment tumors were performed in addition to TCR sequencing. Durable clinical benefit was achieved by nine patients and was not achieved by 20 patients. Around 30 patients had pretreatment blood TCR-seq, some 25 had at least one posttreatment blood collection, and some 25 had tumor TCR-seq.

Each PCR received spiked-in synthetic TCR analog templates so that absolute template abundance could be estimated from read counts. TCRbeta CDR3 regions were amplified from genomic DNA with bias-controlled V and J gene primers using the immunoSEQ assay. Rearranged TCRbeta segments were sequenced at approximately 20X coverage. For the original study's pipeline: Clustering was used to correct sequencing errors, and CDR3s were annotated against IMGT so that V, D and J genes could be assigned. Downstream analyses used only productive TCRbeta rearrangements, leaving out any out-of-frame or stop-codon sequences. Clonality was calculated as one minus the Shannon entropy normalized by the log of the number of unique productive sequences. Clones differing between time points or between blood and tumor were identified by Fisher's exact test with Benjamini-Hochberg correction at adjusted p below 0.01. TCRdb took over this immuneACCESS table, retaining in-frame rearrangements with V and J assigned. Such tables are incomplete; in checked studies, under half of the missing clones stem from an unresolved V gene, and the remainder is unexplained. V and J calls and clone size are given by that table; D and trimming were obtained from the DNA. The sample yields around 110,000 clones; around 89% were counted once. Around 1.7% of the sample lies in the top ten.

Read against the paper, the sample's time point label means: peripheral blood 6 weeks after treatment start. The cohort comprised around 30 patients with locally advanced or metastatic urothelial carcinoma treated at Memorial Sloan Kettering on a trial protocol. Peripheral blood mononuclear cells were collected pretreatment and during treatment, with between 1 and 8 total time points obtained per patient. The Qiagen DNeasy Blood extraction kit was used to purify genomic DNA from total PBMCs and tumor samples. PBMCs were collected pretreatment and during treatment and were isolated and stored as previously described. General findings and caveats noted by the study authors: At 3 weeks after the start of treatment, tumor-associated TCR clones in peripheral blood had expanded more in patients with durable benefit (n of about 21, p = 0.022). Because of the small sample size (n = 29) and the many exploratory analyses performed, the results are intended to be regarded as hypothesis-generating. Improved progression-free and overall survival was associated with having pretreatment peripheral blood TCR clonality below the median.

The sequence was collected from a man aged 55-75 years with urothelial cancer. The source material was PBMCs, sampled around atezolizumab (anti-PD-L1) treatment.

The CDR3: CASSPSGGISNQPQHF. The nucleotide sequence is given as TGTGCCAGCTCACCGTCAGGGGGGATTAGCAATCAGCCCCAGCATTTT. The rearrangement combines TRBV18 with TRBJ1-5, with 7 bases in between that match TRBD1. Here V drops 3 bases and J drops 0 bases, and the junction holds 5 bases not matched to any gene. Via the germline V gene, CDR1 is KGHSH and CDR2 LQKENI. There are 16 amino acids in the CDR3, from cysteine to phenylalanine inclusive. Only the CDR3 DNA stays, 48 bases, in frame from base 1.